This is a list of T cell receptor beta chains from one sample in a study of T cell responses to AZD1222 COVID-19 vaccine. TCRdb's table, derived via immunoSEQ multiplex PCR, lists solely in-frame clones and lacks some. The sample includes some 150,000 clones, 75% to 85% of them seen just once. The specimen was peripheral blood, collected 28 days after the second dose of the MenACWY control vaccine. The source is an adult who received the MenACWY meningococcal vaccine as a control. Each CDR3 is given with its conserved first and last residue. The order of the fields is CDR3 protein, CDR3 DNA, V gene, clone size, D gene, J gene. A D gene is named only where the DNA matches it firmly. Not all rows give a size; the values are once, few, many and, for expanded clones, a class.

CDR3 protein: CASSERTSGWSSYEQYF
CDR3 DNA: TGTGCCAGCAGTGAACGGACAAGCGGGTGGAGCTCCTACGAGCAGTACTTC
V gene: TRBV6-1
clone size: -
D gene: -
J gene: TRBJ2-7

CDR3 protein: CASSPLGDQPQHF
CDR3 DNA: TGCGCCAGCAGCCCCCTGGGGGATCAGCCCCAGCATTTT
V gene: TRBV5-1
clone size: -
D gene: -
J gene: TRBJ1-5

CDR3 protein: CASSLAPTGELFF
CDR3 DNA: TGCGCCAGCAGCTTGGCTCCTACCGGGGAGCTGTTTTTT
V gene: TRBV5-1
clone size: -
D gene: -
J gene: TRBJ2-2

CDR3 protein: CASRERLETQYF
CDR3 DNA: TGTGCCAGCAGGGAACGGCTAGAGACCCAGTACTTC
V gene: TRBV6-6
clone size: once
D gene: -
J gene: TRBJ2-5

CDR3 protein: CAWSVSLEQYF
CDR3 DNA: TGTGCCTGGAGTGTATCTCTCGAGCAGTACTTC
V gene: TRBV30
clone size: -
D gene: -
J gene: TRBJ2-7

CDR3 protein: CASSSGPSNEQFF
CDR3 DNA: TGTGCCAGCAGCTCGGGACCCAGCAATGAGCAGTTCTTC
V gene: TRBV7-2
clone size: -
D gene: -
J gene: TRBJ2-1

CDR3 protein: CASSLGSSQPQHF
CDR3 DNA: TGTGCCAGCAGCTTAGGATCCAGTCAGCCCCAGCATTTT
V gene: TRBV7-9
clone size: -
D gene: -
J gene: TRBJ1-5

CDR3 protein: CASKEVGGGTYF
CDR3 DNA: -
V gene: TRBV19
clone size: -
D gene: -
J gene: TRBJ2-4

CDR3 protein: CATSAHLGTAGELFF
CDR3 DNA: TGTGCCACCAGTGCACACCTAGGGACAGCCGGGGAGCTGTTTTTT
V gene: TRBV24-1
clone size: -
D gene: TRBD1
J gene: TRBJ2-2

CDR3 protein: CASSFARAGKTAFF
CDR3 DNA: TGTGCCAGCAGCTTCGCCCGGGCAGGGAAGACGGCTTTCTTT
V gene: TRBV11-3
clone size: -
D gene: -
J gene: TRBJ1-1

CDR3 protein: CASSLEGPSNTEAFF
CDR3 DNA: TGCGCCAGCAGCTTGGAGGGACCCTCGAACACTGAAGCTTTCTTT
V gene: TRBV5-1
clone size: -
D gene: -
J gene: TRBJ1-1

CDR3 protein: CASTAQGVNTEAFF
CDR3 DNA: TGCGCCAGCACCGCCCAGGGGGTGAACACTGAAGCTTTCTTT
V gene: TRBV5-1
clone size: -
D gene: TRBD1
J gene: TRBJ1-1

CDR3 protein: CASSPDRGYGYTF
CDR3 DNA: TGTGCCAGCTCACCCGACAGGGGCTATGGCTACACCTTC
V gene: TRBV18
clone size: few
D gene: TRBD1
J gene: TRBJ1-2

CDR3 protein: CASSSRGNTEAFF
CDR3 DNA: TGCGCCAGCAGCTCTAGAGGGAACACTGAAGCTTTCTTT
V gene: TRBV5-1
clone size: -
D gene: -
J gene: TRBJ1-1

CDR3 protein: CASSLGQLNTIYF
CDR3 DNA: TGTGCCAGCAGCTTGGGCCAGCTAAACACCATATATTTT
V gene: TRBV5-4
clone size: -
D gene: -
J gene: TRBJ1-3

CDR3 protein: CASSIRPRQETQYF
CDR3 DNA: TGTGCCAGTAGTATACGACCTCGCCAAGAGACCCAGTACTTC
V gene: TRBV19
clone size: many
D gene: -
J gene: TRBJ2-5

CDR3 protein: CASSSSGTSNQPQHF
CDR3 DNA: TGTGCCAGCAGTTCCTCCGGGACAAGTAATCAGCCCCAGCATTTT
V gene: TRBV6-5
clone size: -
D gene: -
J gene: TRBJ1-5

CDR3 protein: CASSTSGTGGSGYTF
CDR3 DNA: TGTGCCAGTAGTACATCCGGGACAGGAGGTTCTGGCTACACCTTC
V gene: TRBV19
clone size: -
D gene: TRBD1
J gene: TRBJ1-2

CDR3 protein: CASSASTGANYGYTF
CDR3 DNA: TGCGCCAGCAGCGCTTCGACAGGGGCTAACTATGGCTACACCTTC
V gene: TRBV5-1
clone size: -
D gene: TRBD1
J gene: TRBJ1-2

CDR3 protein: CASSGGPFNEKLFF
CDR3 DNA: TGTGCCAGCAGCGGGGGACCGTTTAATGAAAAACTGTTTTTT
V gene: TRBV5-4
clone size: -
D gene: -
J gene: TRBJ1-4

CDR3 protein: CASIGGFGYTF
CDR3 DNA: TGTGCCAGCATCGGGGGGTTTGGCTACACCTTC
V gene: TRBV28
clone size: -
D gene: -
J gene: TRBJ1-2

CDR3 protein: CSVGAGLATSTDTQYF
CDR3 DNA: TGCAGCGTTGGGGCGGGGTTGGCGACTAGCACAGATACGCAGTATTTT
V gene: TRBV29-1
clone size: -
D gene: -
J gene: TRBJ2-3

CDR3 protein: CASSTPGTGGLAFF
CDR3 DNA: TGTGCCAGCAGTACCCCAGGGACAGGGGGCCTCGCTTTCTTT
V gene: TRBV6-5
clone size: -
D gene: TRBD1
J gene: TRBJ1-1

CDR3 protein: CASSQAGDSNQPQHF
CDR3 DNA: TGTGCCAGCAGCCAAGCAGGAGATAGCAATCAGCCCCAGCATTTT
V gene: TRBV4-2
clone size: -
D gene: -
J gene: TRBJ1-5

CDR3 protein: CASSEAASGGSVRAFF
CDR3 DNA: TGTGCCAGCAGTGAAGCAGCCTCGGGGGGCTCGGTACGGGCTTTCTTT
V gene: TRBV6-1
clone size: -
D gene: -
J gene: TRBJ1-1

CDR3 protein: CATHAGTSGGVGDTQYF
CDR3 DNA: TGCGCCACCCATGCTGGGACTAGCGGGGGGGTTGGAGATACGCAGTATTTT
V gene: TRBV5-1
clone size: -
D gene: TRBD2
J gene: TRBJ2-3

CDR3 protein: CASSLAAGSNEQFF
CDR3 DNA: TGTGCCAGCAGCTTAGCAGCAGGGAGTAATGAGCAGTTCTTC
V gene: TRBV7-9
clone size: -
D gene: -
J gene: TRBJ2-1

CDR3 protein: CASSVEHSVGYEQYF
CDR3 DNA: TGTGCCAGCAGCGTAGAGCATAGCGTGGGCTACGAGCAGTACTTC
V gene: TRBV9
clone size: -
D gene: -
J gene: TRBJ2-7

CDR3 protein: CASSLGLLTGNTIYF
CDR3 DNA: TGTGCCAGCAGCTTAGGTCTCCTTACTGGAAACACCATATATTTT
V gene: TRBV7-9
clone size: once
D gene: -
J gene: TRBJ1-3

CDR3 protein: CASSYRQGGYTF
CDR3 DNA: TGTGCCAGCAGCTATAGACAGGGCGGCTACACCTTC
V gene: TRBV9
clone size: -
D gene: TRBD1
J gene: TRBJ1-2

CDR3 protein: CASRLTSWGTEAFF
CDR3 DNA: TGTGCCAGCAGACTGACCTCGTGGGGCACTGAAGCTTTCTTT
V gene: TRBV27
clone size: -
D gene: -
J gene: TRBJ1-1

CDR3 protein: CASSPERSGMNTEAFF
CDR3 DNA: TGTGCCAGCTCCCCAGAGCGGTCCGGCATGAACACTGAAGCTTTCTTT
V gene: TRBV18
clone size: -
D gene: -
J gene: TRBJ1-1

CDR3 protein: CASSSPTGGIEETQYF
CDR3 DNA: TGTGCCAGCAGTTCCCCGACAGGGGGGATAGAGGAGACCCAGTACTTC
V gene: TRBV6-5
clone size: -
D gene: TRBD1
J gene: TRBJ2-5

CDR3 protein: CASWTSGYTGELFF
CDR3 DNA: TGTGCCTCTTGGACTAGCGGGTACACCGGGGAGCTGTTTTTT
V gene: TRBV6-5
clone size: -
D gene: TRBD2
J gene: TRBJ2-2

CDR3 protein: CATSDGGDYGYTF
CDR3 DNA: TGTGCCACCAGTGACGGGGGCGACTATGGCTACACCTTC
V gene: TRBV24-1
clone size: -
D gene: -
J gene: TRBJ1-2

CDR3 protein: CASSTSGGSYEQYF
CDR3 DNA: TGCGCCAGCAGCACGTCAGGGGGGTCCTACGAGCAGTACTTC
V gene: TRBV5-1
clone size: -
D gene: -
J gene: TRBJ2-7

CDR3 protein: CASSLGGSGAIQETQYF
CDR3 DNA: TGTGCCAGCAGCTTGGGTGGTAGCGGGGCGATACAAGAGACCCAGTACTTC
V gene: TRBV5-4
clone size: -
D gene: TRBD2
J gene: TRBJ2-5

CDR3 protein: CASSRDGGDQPQHF
CDR3 DNA: TGCGCCAGCAGCCGGGACGGCGGGGACCAGCCCCAGCATTTT
V gene: TRBV4-3
clone size: -
D gene: -
J gene: TRBJ1-5

CDR3 protein: CASSSPGQGTDTQYF
CDR3 DNA: TGTGCCAGCAGCTCACCGGGACAAGGCACAGATACGCAGTATTTT
V gene: TRBV2
clone size: -
D gene: -
J gene: TRBJ2-3

CDR3 protein: CASSPLGEFYEQYF
CDR3 DNA: TGTGCCAGCAGCCCCCTAGGGGAGTTCTACGAGCAGTACTTC
V gene: TRBV3-1/TRBV3-2
clone size: -
D gene: -
J gene: TRBJ2-7

CDR3 protein: CATSEPDRGRGYTF
CDR3 DNA: TGTGCCACCAGTGAACCGGACAGGGGGCGCGGCTACACCTTC
V gene: TRBV24-1
clone size: -
D gene: TRBD1
J gene: TRBJ1-2

CDR3 protein: CASSPVPGVNTEAFF
CDR3 DNA: TGTGCCAGCTCACCTGTACCGGGGGTGAACACTGAAGCTTTCTTT
V gene: TRBV18
clone size: -
D gene: -
J gene: TRBJ1-1

CDR3 protein: CASSPLAGGREGADTQYF
CDR3 DNA: TGTGCCAGCAGCCCCCTAGCGGGGGGGCGGGAAGGGGCAGATACGCAGTATTTT
V gene: TRBV28
clone size: -
D gene: TRBD2
J gene: TRBJ2-3

CDR3 protein: CASSTSLGSGAGLNNQPQHF
CDR3 DNA: TGTGCCAGTAGTACCTCCCTCGGATCAGGGGCAGGACTGAACAATCAGCCCCAGCATTTT
V gene: TRBV19
clone size: -
D gene: -
J gene: TRBJ1-5

CDR3 protein: CASSETSALSNQPQHF
CDR3 DNA: TGTGCCAGCAGTGAAACTTCGGCTTTGAGCAATCAGCCCCAGCATTTT
V gene: TRBV6-4
clone size: -
D gene: -
J gene: TRBJ1-5